The rows below give T cell receptor beta chains drawn from one sample of a study of T cells in Graves' hyperthyroidism and ophthalmopathy. Each CDR3 protein is one row after TCRdb ran MiXCR on the multiplex PCR reads. The data show approximately 640,000 distinct CDR3 sequences, roughly 45% seen once. Specimen: peripheral blood or thyroid tissue (not recorded which). These receptors all stem from an adult man with Graves' disease, either hyperthyroidism or ophthalmopathy (not recorded which). Each CDR3 is given with its conserved first and last residue. The D gene is left open where the match is weak. A row's size may be missing; if present it is once, few, many or a size class.

abundance: -; j_gene: TRBJ1-1; v_gene: TRBV29-1; len: 13; d_gene: -; CDR3aa: CSLSPGPNTEAFF; CDR3nt: TGCAGCTTATCGCCAGGGCCGAACACTGAAGCTTTCTTT
abundance: many; j_gene: TRBJ1-6; v_gene: TRBV12-3/TRBV12-4; len: 14; d_gene: -; CDR3aa: CASSSDGGNSPLHF; CDR3nt: TGTGCCAGCAGTTCGGACGGAGGGAATTCACCCCTCCACTTT
abundance: -; j_gene: TRBJ2-7; v_gene: TRBV7-9; len: 15; d_gene: TRBD1; CDR3aa: CASSSEDRGDYEQYF; CDR3nt: TGTGCCAGCAGCTCAGAGGACAGGGGGGACTACGAGCAGTACTTC
abundance: many; j_gene: TRBJ1-4; v_gene: TRBV9; len: 15; d_gene: -; CDR3aa: CASSEDGATNEKLFF; CDR3nt: TGTGCCAGCAGCGAGGACGGTGCAACTAATGAAAAACTGTTTTTT
abundance: -; j_gene: TRBJ2-7; v_gene: TRBV7-9; len: 12; d_gene: TRBD1; CDR3aa: CASSSDRELQYF; CDR3nt: TGTGCCAGCAGCTCGGACAGGGAACTGCAGTACTTC
abundance: few; j_gene: TRBJ2-5; v_gene: TRBV7-2; len: 15; d_gene: TRBD2; CDR3aa: CASSVGLAGVETQYF; CDR3nt: TGTGCCAGCAGCGTCGGACTAGCGGGGGTGGAGACCCAGTACTTC
abundance: -; j_gene: TRBJ1-1; v_gene: TRBV28; len: 13; d_gene: -; CDR3aa: CASTPTMNTEAFF; CDR3nt: TGTGCCAGCACCCCCACCATGAACACTGAAGCTTTCTTT
abundance: -; j_gene: TRBJ2-1; v_gene: TRBV9; len: 15; d_gene: -; CDR3aa: CASTVGGSSYNEQFF; CDR3nt: TGTGCCAGCACGGTGGGGGGCAGCTCCTACAATGAGCAGTTCTTC
abundance: few; j_gene: TRBJ2-7; v_gene: TRBV20-1; len: 14; d_gene: -; CDR3aa: CSARDEGGIGEQYF; CDR3nt: TGCAGTGCTAGAGATGAGGGGGGCATAGGCGAGCAGTACTTC
abundance: few; j_gene: TRBJ1-2; v_gene: TRBV20-1; len: 12; d_gene: -; CDR3aa: CSARTGPISYTF; CDR3nt: TGCAGTGCTAGGACAGGCCCTATTAGCTACACCTTC
abundance: -; j_gene: TRBJ2-5; v_gene: TRBV20-1; len: 15; d_gene: -; CDR3aa: CSARDVSLGMETQYF; CDR3nt: TGCAGTGCTAGGGACGTGTCCCTAGGGATGGAGACCCAGTACTTC
abundance: few; j_gene: TRBJ2-7; v_gene: TRBV6-5; len: 15; d_gene: -; CDR3aa: CASSYLLTGDYEQYF; CDR3nt: TGTGCCAGCAGTTACCTCCTGACAGGAGATTACGAGCAGTACTTC
abundance: -; j_gene: TRBJ2-5; v_gene: TRBV20-1; len: 12; d_gene: TRBD2; CDR3aa: CSVRGGQETQYF; CDR3nt: TGCAGTGTGCGGGGGGGGCAAGAGACCCAGTACTTC
abundance: many; j_gene: TRBJ1-1; v_gene: TRBV15; len: 13; d_gene: -; CDR3aa: CATSQALNTEAFF; CDR3nt: TGTGCCACCAGCCAGGCCCTGAACACTGAAGCTTTCTTT
abundance: -; j_gene: TRBJ2-1; v_gene: TRBV7-2; len: 15; d_gene: TRBD2; CDR3aa: CASSTTGTSGRVQFF; CDR3nt: TGTGCCAGCAGCACTACCGGGACTAGCGGGAGAGTGCAGTTCTTC
abundance: many; j_gene: TRBJ2-7; v_gene: TRBV20-1; len: 15; d_gene: TRBD2; CDR3aa: CSAQTGGTSGYEQYF; CDR3nt: TGCAGTGCTCAGACAGGAGGGACTAGCGGCTACGAGCAGTACTTC
abundance: once; j_gene: TRBJ2-6; v_gene: TRBV2; len: 21; d_gene: TRBD2; CDR3aa: CATSDSGTSGVSQSGANVLTF; CDR3nt: TGTGCCACCAGTGATTCCGGGACTAGCGGCGTATCCCAGTCTGGGGCCAACGTCCTGACTTTC
abundance: few; j_gene: TRBJ1-4; v_gene: TRBV5-8; len: 15; d_gene: -; CDR3aa: CASSLERMGTEKLFF; CDR3nt: TGTGCCAGCAGCTTGGAGCGTATGGGCACCGAAAAACTGTTTTTT
abundance: -; j_gene: TRBJ1-5; v_gene: TRBV2; len: 13; d_gene: -; CDR3aa: CASSGRTNQPQHF; CDR3nt: TGTGCCAGCAGTGGGCGGACCAATCAGCCCCAGCATTTT
abundance: many; j_gene: TRBJ2-6; v_gene: TRBV7-9; len: 13; d_gene: -; CDR3aa: CASSLAGSNVLTF; CDR3nt: TGTGCCAGCAGCTTAGCGGGGTCCAACGTCCTGACTTTC
abundance: many; j_gene: TRBJ1-1; v_gene: TRBV6-6; len: 14; d_gene: -; CDR3aa: CASSYGTGNTEAFF; CDR3nt: TGTGCCAGCAGTTACGGGACGGGGAACACTGAAGCTTTCTTT
abundance: -; j_gene: TRBJ1-1; v_gene: TRBV5-1; len: 14; d_gene: TRBD1; CDR3aa: CASSLDRVFPEAFF; CDR3nt: TGCGCCAGCAGTTTGGACAGGGTCTTCCCTGAAGCTTTCTTT
abundance: many; j_gene: TRBJ1-2; v_gene: TRBV2; len: 13; d_gene: TRBD1; CDR3aa: CASSARAGGGYTF; CDR3nt: TGTGCCAGCAGTGCCAGGGCAGGGGGGGGCTACACCTTC
abundance: -; j_gene: TRBJ1-5; v_gene: TRBV20-1; len: 15; d_gene: -; CDR3aa: CSAGSLGGADQPQHF; CDR3nt: TGCAGTGCCGGTTCGTTGGGAGGGGCTGACCAGCCCCAGCATTTT
abundance: many; j_gene: TRBJ1-1; v_gene: TRBV27; len: 15; d_gene: -; CDR3aa: CASSLAGFRSTEAFF; CDR3nt: TGTGCCAGCAGTTTAGCAGGGTTTAGGAGCACTGAAGCTTTCTTT
abundance: -; j_gene: TRBJ1-6; v_gene: TRBV10-3; len: 14; d_gene: TRBD1; CDR3aa: CAISDTDRDSPLHF; CDR3nt: TGTGCCATCAGTGATACCGACAGGGACTCACCCCTCCACTTT
abundance: -; j_gene: TRBJ1-6; v_gene: TRBV29-1; len: 14; d_gene: -; CDR3aa: CSSLLPGQRSPLHF; CDR3nt: TGCAGCAGTTTACTCCCAGGCCAGAGGTCACCCCTCCACTTT
abundance: few; j_gene: TRBJ1-1; v_gene: TRBV5-1; len: 14; d_gene: TRBD1; CDR3aa: CASTLGAQGVEAFF; CDR3nt: TGCGCCAGCACCCTAGGGGCCCAGGGGGTGGAAGCTTTCTTT
abundance: few; j_gene: TRBJ1-2; v_gene: TRBV7-8; len: 14; d_gene: TRBD1; CDR3aa: CASSRVETGYGYTF; CDR3nt: TGTGCCAGCAGCCGAGTGGAGACAGGGTATGGCTACACCTTC
abundance: -; j_gene: TRBJ2-7; v_gene: TRBV7-9; len: 14; d_gene: -; CDR3aa: CASSQEVSSHEQYF; CDR3nt: TGTGCCAGCAGCCAAGAGGTCTCTTCCCACGAGCAGTACTTC
abundance: -; j_gene: TRBJ1-6; v_gene: TRBV20-1; len: 13; d_gene: -; CDR3aa: CSARETGNSPLHF; CDR3nt: TGCAGTGCTAGAGAAACAGGGAATTCACCCCTCCACTTT
abundance: -; j_gene: TRBJ2-2; v_gene: TRBV6-5; len: 15; d_gene: TRBD2; CDR3aa: CASSYTGGDTGELFF; CDR3nt: TGTGCCAGCAGTTACACGGGAGGGGACACCGGGGAGCTGTTTTTT
abundance: few; j_gene: TRBJ2-5; v_gene: TRBV20-1; len: 15; d_gene: TRBD2; CDR3aa: CSAGVPLSGAETQYF; CDR3nt: TGCAGTGCTGGAGTCCCTCTTAGCGGGGCAGAGACCCAGTACTTC
abundance: -; j_gene: TRBJ1-1; v_gene: TRBV7-3; len: 12; d_gene: -; CDR3aa: CASSPSGSEAFF; CDR3nt: TGTGCCAGCTCACCCTCAGGGAGTGAAGCTTTCTTT
abundance: many; j_gene: TRBJ2-5; v_gene: TRBV7-2; len: 14; d_gene: TRBD2; CDR3aa: CASSLSGRGKTQYF; CDR3nt: TGTGCCAGCAGCTTGAGCGGGAGAGGGAAGACCCAGTACTTC